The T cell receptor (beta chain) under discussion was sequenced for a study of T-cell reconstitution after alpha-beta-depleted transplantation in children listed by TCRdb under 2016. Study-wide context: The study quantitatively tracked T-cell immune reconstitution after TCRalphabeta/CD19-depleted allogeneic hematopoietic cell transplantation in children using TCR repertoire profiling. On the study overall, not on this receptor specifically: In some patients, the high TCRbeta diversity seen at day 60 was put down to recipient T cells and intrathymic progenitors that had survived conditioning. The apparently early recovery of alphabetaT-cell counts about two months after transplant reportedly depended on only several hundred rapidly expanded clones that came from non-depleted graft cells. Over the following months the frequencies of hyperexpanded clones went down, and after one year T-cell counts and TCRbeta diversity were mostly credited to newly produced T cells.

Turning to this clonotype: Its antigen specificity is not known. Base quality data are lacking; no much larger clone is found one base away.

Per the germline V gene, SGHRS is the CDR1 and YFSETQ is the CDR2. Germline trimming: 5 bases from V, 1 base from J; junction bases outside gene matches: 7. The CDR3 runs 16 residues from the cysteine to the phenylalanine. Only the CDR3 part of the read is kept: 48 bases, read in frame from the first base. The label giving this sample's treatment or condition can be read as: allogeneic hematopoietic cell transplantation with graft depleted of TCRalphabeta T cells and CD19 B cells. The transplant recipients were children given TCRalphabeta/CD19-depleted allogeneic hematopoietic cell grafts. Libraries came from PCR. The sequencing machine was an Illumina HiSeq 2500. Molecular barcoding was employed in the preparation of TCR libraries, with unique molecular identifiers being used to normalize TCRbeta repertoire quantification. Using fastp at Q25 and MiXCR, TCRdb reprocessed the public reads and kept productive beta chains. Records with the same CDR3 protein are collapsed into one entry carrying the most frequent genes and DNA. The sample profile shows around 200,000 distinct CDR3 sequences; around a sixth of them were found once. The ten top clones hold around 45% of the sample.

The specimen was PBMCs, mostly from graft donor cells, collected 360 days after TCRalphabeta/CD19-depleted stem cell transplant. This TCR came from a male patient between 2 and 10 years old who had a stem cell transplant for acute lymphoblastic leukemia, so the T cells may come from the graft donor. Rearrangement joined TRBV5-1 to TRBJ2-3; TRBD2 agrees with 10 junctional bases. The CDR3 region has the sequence CASSSGLADGTDTQYF. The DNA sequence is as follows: TGCGCCAGCAGTTCCGGACTAGCGGACGGCACAGATACGCAGTATTTT.